Following are 15 T cell receptor beta chains from one sample sequenced in a study of cytomegalovirus exposure and HLA in healthy donors. Primers included in the PCR were 60 Vbeta and 13 Jbeta primers. Here immunoSEQ multiplex PCR was the method, and the copy in TCRdb shows in-frame clones only, minus some. This sample has some 99,000 clones; roughly 70% occur once, and the top ten carry approximately 1.8%. Source material: PBMCs. The receptors originated from a male donor in good health and CMV-seronegative.

This clone occurred a few times. This chain connects TRBV15 to TRBJ2-7; 7 positions match TRBD1. Germline-derived CDR1 and CDR2 are LNHNV and YYDKDF (reference sequence). The CDR3 consists of 13 residues. Unmatched junction bases numbered 4, after V lost 4 bases and J lost 4 bases. The CDR3 sequence: CATSKTGSYEQYF. The CDR3 coding sequence is TGTGCCACCAGCAAGACAGGGTCGTACGAGCAGTACTTC. Full variable domain (missing parts from reference TRBV15 and TRBJ2-7): DAMVIQNPRYQVTQFGKPVTLSCSQTLNHNVMYWYQQKSSQAPKLLFHYYDKDFNNEADTPDNFQSRRPNTSFCFLDIRSPGLGDTAMYLCATSKTGSYEQYFGPGTRLTVT.

This clone was counted a few times. This chain connects TRBV27 to TRBJ1-2; D not resolved. The CDR3 extends over 15 amino acids. The ends were cut back, 5 bases at V and 5 bases at J, with 18 bases in the middle. Germline V CDR1 and CDR2: MNHEY, SMNVEV (reference sequence). CDR3 in DNA: TGTGCCAGCAGTCCAACAGCAAGATGGCCTTATGGCTACACCTTC. Translation: CASSPTARWPYGYTF.

V is TRBV18 and J is TRBJ2-2, with 7 bases identical to TRBD1. The CDR3 covers 15 residues. J gave up 3 bases and V 4 bases, and 5 bases lay outside the gene matches. Germline assignment: CDR1 KGHSH and CDR2 LQKENI. This CDR3 is CASSRGGNDTGELFF. The CDR3 coding sequence is TGTGCCAGCTCACGAGGGGGCAACGACACCGGGGAGCTGTTTTTT.

The rearrangement uses TRBV7-3 and TRBJ1-2; 8 nucleotides align to TRBD1. Germline V gene data show CDR1 as SGHTA and CDR2 as FQGTGA. The CDR3 sequence is 15 residues long. V shed 7 bases and J 5 bases; nucleotides not matched to a gene: 12. The CDR3 nucleotides read TGTGCCAGCACCGAAGCTGGGACAGGAGTTTATGGCTACACCTTC. Translated, it gives CASTEAGTGVYGYTF.

The chain's CDR3 is CASSPRKAGTGSSGELFF. Written as DNA, the CDR3 is TGTGCCAGCAGCCCCCGGAAAGCCGGGACAGGGTCTTCCGGGGAGCTGTTTTTT. The rearrangement uses TRBV7-3 and TRBJ2-2, with TRBD1 matching 9 bases. With 5 bases clipped from V and 6 bases from J, the junction kept 16 bases outside the gene matches. CDR1 SGHTA and CDR2 FQGTGA come from the germline V gene. The CDR3 loop spans 18 amino acids.

The chain links TRBV28 to TRBJ2-7; D is perhaps TRBD2 (6 bases). With 7 bases removed from V and 4 bases from J, the gap between germline ends came to 11 bases. CDR3 length: 12 amino acids. Germline V gene lookup returns CDR1 MDHEN and CDR2 SYDVKM. As DNA, the CDR3 is TGTGCCAGCATAGGCGGACTATACGAGCAGTACTTC. Translating it yields CASIGGLYEQYF.

This sequence joins TRBV9 and TRBJ1-4; 9 nucleotides line up with TRBD1. CDR3 length equals 15 residues. Germline-derived CDR1 and CDR2 are SGDLS and YYNGEE. J lost 8 bases, V lost 6 bases, and 11 bases had no gene match. In DNA, the CDR3 is TGTGCCAGCAACCCAGGGGACAGGGCAGGGGAAAAACTGTTTTTT. Translation: CASNPGDRAGEKLFF.

CDR3 protein: CASSLLRDPGVEQYF. The CDR3 nucleotides are TGTGCCAGCAGCCTCCTACGGGACCCAGGGGTCGAGCAGTACTTC. V is TRBV7-3 and J is TRBJ2-7; the D gene is possibly TRBD1 (6 bases). CDR1 is SGHTA and CDR2 is FQGTGA in the germline V gene. Trimming removed 5 bases from V and 6 bases from J, with 20 bases in between. The CDR3 is 15 residues long.

The chain carries TRBV14 and TRBJ1-2; maybe TRBD1 (6 bases). The V gene's germline CDR1 is SGHDN and CDR2 FVKESK. The CDR3 sequence is 12 residues long. V lost 4 bases and J lost 10, with 13 bases in between. The CDR3 reads CASSPWTASYTF. The CDR3 coding sequence is TGTGCCAGCAGCCCTTGGACAGCCTCCTACACCTTC.

The rearrangement links TRBV27 to TRBJ2-6; 9 nucleotides line up with TRBD1. Losses at the gene ends were 6 bases for V and 2 bases for J; bases not matched to a gene: 8. CDR3 length: 17 residues. Germline-derived CDR1 and CDR2 are MNHEY and SMNVEV (reference sequence). CDR3 residues: CASRSTGGAPGANVLTF. CDR3 nucleotides: TGTGCCAGCAGATCAACAGGGGGCGCGCCTGGGGCCAACGTCCTGACTTTC. Full variable domain (remainder filled in from reference TRBV27 and TRBJ2-6): EAQVTQNPRYLITVTGKKLTVTCSQNMNHEYMSWYRQDPGLGLRQIYYSMNVEVTDKGDVPEGYKVSRKEKRNFPLILESPSPNQTSLYFCASRSTGGAPGANVLTFGAGSRLTVL.

The gene calls are TRBV7-9 and TRBJ2-5; perhaps TRBD2 as D (5 bases). The germline V gene encodes CDR1 SEHNR and CDR2 FQNEAQ (reference sequence). Deletions cut 2 bases from V and 7 bases from J, with 14 bases between. The length of the CDR3 is 14 residues. The CDR3: CASSLYRGIGTQYF. The DNA of the CDR3 is TGTGCCAGCAGCTTATATCGGGGAATTGGGACCCAGTACTTC.

The rearrangement uses TRBV10-3 and TRBJ2-7; 8 bases align to TRBD2. CDR3 size: 13 residues. With V trimmed by 8 bases and J by 3 bases, 6 bases remained unmatched. CDR1 is ENHRY and CDR2 is SYGVKD in the germline V gene. The CDR3 coding sequence is TGTGCCATCGGCACTAGCGGCTACTACGAGCAGTACTTC. This codes for CAIGTSGYYEQYF.

The rearrangement links TRBV6-6 to TRBJ1-3; tentatively, D is TRBD1 (6 bases). The V gene's germline CDR1 is MNHNY and CDR2 SVGAGI (reference sequence). The CDR3 covers 15 residues. The ends were cut back, 10 bases at V and 2 bases at J, with 18 bases in the middle. CDR3 protein: CATTEGGGAGNTIYF. The CDR3, as DNA: TGTGCCACTACGGAGGGAGGGGGGGCTGGAAACACCATATATTTT.

The genes are TRBV25-1 and TRBJ2-4; 9 bases are shared with TRBD1. Germline V gives CDR1 MGHDK, CDR2 SYGVNS. The J segment lost 7 bases and the V segment lost 1 base, leaving 2 bases of the junction unmatched. The CDR3 has 14 amino acids. CDR3 loop: CASSESGTGNIQYF. In DNA form, the CDR3 reads TGTGCCAGCAGTGAATCCGGGACAGGGAACATTCAGTACTTC.

The chain employs TRBV6-1 and TRBJ1-3; unclear D gene. This CDR3 has 13 amino acids. Trimming stripped 7 bases from V and 7 bases from J, with 14 bases between. Germline CDR1 reads MNHNS; CDR2 reads SASEGT. CDR3 protein: CASTRSAGNTIYF. Here the CDR3 DNA reads TGTGCCAGCACCAGGAGCGCGGGGAACACCATATATTTT.